This T cell receptor (beta chain) appears in the sequencing data of a study of technical replicates of blood from a handful of donors. Here immunoSEQ multiplex PCR was the method, and the copy in TCRdb shows in-frame clones only, minus some. The sample lists more than 65,000 clones, around 94% occurring once. This sequence originates from a human donor in good health. Sequenced material: T cells isolated from PBMCs.

The CDR3 nucleotides read TGTGCCTGTGGGAGCTACGAGCAGTACTTC. Residues: CACGSYEQYF. This chain connects TRBV30 to TRBJ2-7; D perhaps matches TRBD2 (5 bases). Trimming pared 6 bases from V and 3 bases from J, leaving 6 bases between. CDR3 length equals 10 residues. Germline V gene sequence: CDR1 GTSNPN, CDR2 SVGIG (reference sequence).